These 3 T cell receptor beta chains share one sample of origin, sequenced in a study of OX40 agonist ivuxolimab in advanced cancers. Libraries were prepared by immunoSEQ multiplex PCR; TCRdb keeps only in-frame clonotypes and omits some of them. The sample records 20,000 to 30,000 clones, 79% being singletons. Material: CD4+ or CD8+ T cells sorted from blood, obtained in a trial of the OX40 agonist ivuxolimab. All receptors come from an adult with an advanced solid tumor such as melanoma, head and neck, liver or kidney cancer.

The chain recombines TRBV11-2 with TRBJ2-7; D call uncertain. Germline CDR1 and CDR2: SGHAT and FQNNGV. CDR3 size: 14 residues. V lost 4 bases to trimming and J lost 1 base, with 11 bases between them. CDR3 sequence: CASSSLTYSYEQYF. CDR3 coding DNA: TGTGCCAGCAGCTCACTCACCTATTCCTACGAGCAGTACTTC.

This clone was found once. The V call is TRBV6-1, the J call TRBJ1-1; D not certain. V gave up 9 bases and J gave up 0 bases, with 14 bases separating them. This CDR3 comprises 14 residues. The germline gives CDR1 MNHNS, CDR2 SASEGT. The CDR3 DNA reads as TGTGCCAGTAGCCTTTCCGGGGTGAACACTGAAGCTTTCTTT. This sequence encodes CASSLSGVNTEAFF.

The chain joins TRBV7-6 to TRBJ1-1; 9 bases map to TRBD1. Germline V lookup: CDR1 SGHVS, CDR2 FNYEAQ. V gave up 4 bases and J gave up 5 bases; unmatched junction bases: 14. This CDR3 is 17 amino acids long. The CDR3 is CASSSNTGGGGVTEAFF. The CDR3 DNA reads TGTGCCAGCAGCTCAAATACAGGGGGCGGAGGTGTAACTGAAGCTTTCTTT.